These 26 T cell receptor beta chains came from one sample sequenced in a study of cytomegalovirus exposure and HLA in healthy donors. It was with 60 Vbeta and 13 Jbeta primers that the PCR ran. Some clones are missing from TCRdb's copy, which holds only in-frame ones; the method was immunoSEQ multiplex PCR. The table records under 95,000 clones, approximately 71% of them present only once. Sequencing was performed on PBMCs. Every receptor here comes from a man aged 40-49 years in good health and CMV-seronegative.

The chain joins TRBV2 to TRBJ1-1; TRBD1 matches at 7 bases. CDR1 and CDR2 from the germline V gene are SNHLY and FYNNEI. The CDR3 consists of 12 residues. After removal of 8 bases from V and 1 base from J, the junction contained 1 base not matched to a gene. The CDR3 coding sequence is TGTGCCAGCGGGGACAGGAACACTGAAGCTTTCTTT. Protein sequence: CASGDRNTEAFF.

This clone came up a few times. DNA for the CDR3: TGTGCCAGCAGTTACCGGGACAGGTCCGACGAGCAGTACTTC. Its translation: CASSYRDRSDEQYF. J is TRBJ2-7 and V is TRBV6-5, with 8 bases aligning to TRBD1. With V trimmed by 2 bases and J by 5 bases, 5 bases remained unmatched. CDR3 length: 14 residues. Germline V gene data show CDR1 as MNHEY and CDR2 as SVGAGI.

This chain connects TRBV9 to TRBJ1-3; D possibly corresponds to TRBD1 (5 bases). The V gene lost 0 bases and the J gene lost 3 bases, with 10 bases spanning the gap. CDR1 and CDR2 from the germline V gene are SGDLS and YYNGEE. CDR3 size: 15 residues. This CDR3 is CASSVGWGGGNTIYF. Here the CDR3 DNA reads TGTGCCAGCAGCGTAGGATGGGGGGGTGGAAACACCATATATTTT. Full variable domain (outside the CDR3, taken from reference TRBV9 and TRBJ1-3): DSGVTQTPKHLITATGQRVTLRCSPRSGDLSVYWYQQSLDQGLQFLIQYYNGEERAKGNILERFSAQQFPDLHSELNLSSLELGDSALYFCASSVGWGGGNTIYFGEGSWLTVV.

V is TRBV4-1 and J is TRBJ2-7; unclear D gene. The germline V gene has CDR1 MGHRA and CDR2 YSYEKL. The V gene lost 4 bases and the J gene lost 3 bases, with 10 bases spanning the gap. CDR3 length: 13 residues. CDR3 sequence reads: CASSLTEIYEQYF. Here the CDR3 DNA reads TGCGCCAGCAGCCTAACAGAGATCTACGAGCAGTACTTC.

The chain couples TRBV6-4 to TRBJ2-1, with 7 bases lining up with TRBD1. The germline CDR1 and CDR2 sequences are MRHNA and SNTAGT. This CDR3 spans 14 amino acids. With 8 bases clipped from V and 7 bases from J, the junction kept 11 bases outside the gene matches. The CDR3 DNA reads as TGTGCCAGCGGAACAGGGGCAGGACCGAATGAGCAGTTCTTC. Residues: CASGTGAGPNEQFF.

This sequence joins TRBV9 and TRBJ1-1; 8 nucleotides match TRBD1. The CDR3 length is 16 residues. Losses at the gene ends were 4 bases for V and 0 bases for J; bases not matched to a gene: 8. Germline lookup yields CDR1 SGDLS and CDR2 YYNGEE. The CDR3 sequence is CASSPRTGTLNTEAFF. In nucleotides, the CDR3 is TGTGCCAGCAGCCCCAGGACAGGGACTTTGAACACTGAAGCTTTCTTT.

The gene calls are TRBV28 and TRBJ2-1; the match to TRBD2 covers 9 bases. With V trimmed by 4 bases and J by 7 bases, 14 bases remained unmatched. Germline V gene lookup returns CDR1 MDHEN and CDR2 SYDVKM. The CDR3 sequence is 17 residues long. CDR3: CASSSHRTSDARNEQFF. The CDR3 DNA reads as TGTGCCAGCAGTTCCCACAGGACTAGCGACGCAAGGAATGAGCAGTTCTTC.

In its sample, this clone was seen once. CDR3 DNA: TGTGCCAGCAGCTTAGCTCGGACGGAGGCCTACGAGCAGTACTTC. Translation: CASSLARTEAYEQYF. V gene TRBV7-9 combines with J gene TRBJ2-7; possibly TRBD2 for D (5 bases). The CDR3 runs 15 residues. Germline V lookup: CDR1 SEHNR, CDR2 FQNEAQ (reference sequence). V lost 0 bases and J 2 bases, leaving 11 bases between the germline ends.

The chain is built from TRBV4-2 and TRBJ2-1; 7 bases fit TRBD2. Per the germline V gene, CDR1 is LGHNA and CDR2 is YNFKEQ. V dropped 1 base and J dropped 4; count of bases not matched to a gene: 7. This CDR3 spans 16 amino acids. The CDR3 loop reads CASSQARSGVYNEQFF. CDR3 nucleotide sequence: TGTGCCAGCAGCCAAGCTAGAAGCGGGGTTTACAATGAGCAGTTCTTC.

The J gene is TRBJ2-1, the V gene TRBV9; 12 positions match TRBD1. The CDR3 has 16 amino acids. Germline V CDR1 and CDR2: SGDLS, YYNGEE. The J segment lost 9 bases and the V segment lost 0 bases, leaving 7 bases of the junction unmatched. In DNA, the CDR3 is TGTGCCAGCAGCGTAGGAGGGGGACAGGGGGCCTTTGAGCAGTTCTTC. Protein sequence: CASSVGGGQGAFEQFF.

This chain connects TRBV6-6 to TRBJ1-4; D may be TRBD1 (6 bases). The CDR3 is made up of 14 amino acids. Germline V gives CDR1 MNHNY, CDR2 SVGAGI (reference sequence). V was cut by 7 bases and J by 3 bases, with 12 bases left in between. CDR3 residues: CASNQQGSNEKLFF. The CDR3 coding sequence is TGTGCCAGCAATCAACAGGGTTCTAATGAAAAACTGTTTTTT.

The chain couples TRBV4-2 to TRBJ2-1, with 7 bases matching TRBD1. The ends lost 6 bases at V and 6 bases at J; junction bases unmatched: 8. Germline-derived CDR1 and CDR2 are LGHNA and YNFKEQ. CDR3 length: 14 amino acids. The CDR3 DNA is TGTGCCAGCAGTCACGGACAGGAGGTCAATGAGCAGTTCTTC. It is translated as CASSHGQEVNEQFF.

This clone was found once. This chain links TRBV18 with TRBJ2-4; 7 bases are a match to TRBD1. The V and J ends lost 3 bases and 5 bases, in that order; junction bases with no gene match: 7. Germline assignment: CDR1 KGHSH and CDR2 LQKENI. The CDR3 totals 15 residues. The CDR3 DNA reads as TGTGCCAGCTCACCTGGACAGGTGGTCCAAAACATTCAGTACTTC. Its translation: CASSPGQVVQNIQYF.

This rearrangement joins TRBV28 to TRBJ2-7; TRBD2 might be the D (5 bases). The CDR3 runs 13 residues. Trimming left V 5 bases short and J 2 bases short, with 10 bases between. The germline V gene has CDR1 MDHEN and CDR2 SYDVKM. CDR3 DNA sequence: TGTGCCAGCAGTGATTCGGGGACCTACGAGCAGTACTTC. This gives the protein CASSDSGTYEQYF.

J is TRBJ2-7 and V is TRBV9, with D perhaps TRBD2 (6 bases). Germline assignment: CDR1 SGDLS and CDR2 YYNGEE. Trimming pared 0 bases from V and 2 bases from J, leaving 21 bases between. The CDR3 covers 18 residues. DNA of the CDR3: TGTGCCAGCAGCGTAGGAGTCGGGGATAGCGGCTCCCCCTACGAGCAGTACTTC. Protein: CASSVGVGDSGSPYEQYF.

This sequence joins TRBV28 and TRBJ2-5; 8 nucleotides line up with TRBD2. The length of the CDR3 is 15 residues. J lost 4 bases, V lost 3 bases, and 7 bases had no gene match. CDR1 is MDHEN, CDR2 SYDVKM, per germline. The CDR3 protein is CASSLGAGGSETQYF. The CDR3, as DNA: TGTGCCAGCAGTTTGGGGGCGGGAGGATCAGAGACCCAGTACTTC.

The chain employs TRBV10-1 and TRBJ1-1, with no clear D. The CDR3 runs 14 residues. Germline loops: CDR1 WNHNN, CDR2 SYGVQD (reference sequence). V was clipped by 3 bases and J by 4 bases, with 12 bases between them. DNA of the CDR3: TGCGCCAGCAGTGAACAGAGAGCGGGCACTGAAGCTTTCTTT. Its protein is CASSEQRAGTEAFF.

The rearrangement joins TRBV5-1 to TRBJ1-1, with 9 positions matching TRBD1. Germline lookup yields CDR1 SGHRS and CDR2 YFSETQ. Unmatched junction bases numbered 7, after V lost 0 bases and J lost 4 bases. The CDR3 totals 16 residues. Here the CDR3 reads CASSLAGGQGSTEAFF. Written as DNA, the CDR3 is TGCGCCAGCAGCTTGGCAGGTGGACAGGGGAGCACTGAAGCTTTCTTT. The whole variable domain, remainder taken from reference TRBV5-1 and TRBJ1-1, is KAGVTQTPRYLIKTRGQQVTLSCSPISGHRSVSWYQQTPGQGLQFLFEYFSETQRNKGNFPGRFSGRQFSNSRSEMNVSTLELGDSALYLCASSLAGGQGSTEAFFGQGTRLTVV.

The table lists this clone with a few counts. The rearrangement links TRBV6-4 to TRBJ2-1; TRBD2 might be the D (6 bases). The germline V gene encodes CDR1 MRHNA and CDR2 SNTAGT. This CDR3 is built from 15 residues. Deletions cut 2 bases from V and 5 bases from J, with 13 bases between. The CDR3, as DNA: TGTGCCAGCAGTGACCCAGCGGGCGAAAACAATGAGCAGTTCTTC. Translating gives CASSDPAGENNEQFF.

Points on this clone: Other DNA sequences in the same sample also yield this CDR3. The chain is built from TRBV5-4 and TRBJ1-2; 8 bases are a match to TRBD1. Germline V gene lookup returns CDR1 SGHNT and CDR2 YYREEE (reference sequence). The CDR3 loop spans 14 amino acids. The ends lost 0 bases at V and 6 bases at J; junction bases unmatched: 4. CDR3 DNA sequence: TGTGCCAGCAGCTTGGATCGGGGACAGGATGGCTACACCTTC. It translates to CASSLDRGQDGYTF.

V usage is TRBV11-1 and J usage is TRBJ1-1; 9 bases match TRBD1. Looked up from germline, CDR1 is SGHAT and CDR2 is FQDESV (reference sequence). This CDR3 is 13 amino acids long. Unmatched junction bases numbered 4, after V lost 4 bases and J lost 7 bases. CDR3 nucleotides: TGTGCCAGCAGCTCGGGACAGGGCCTTGAAGCTTTCTTT. Its protein product is CASSSGQGLEAFF.

The chain has TRBV6-5 and TRBJ2-7; no clear D. Germline V gives CDR1 MNHEY, CDR2 SVGAGI. This CDR3 is 12 amino acids long. V shed 4 bases and J shed 12 bases, with 16 bases lying between them. The CDR3 is CASSSTRKRLYF. In DNA form, the CDR3 reads TGTGCCAGCAGTTCCACGAGGAAGAGGCTGTACTTC.

J is TRBJ2-7 and V is TRBV29-1; unclear D gene. V lost 4 bases, J lost 0 bases, and 10 bases lay in between. Germline V gene sequence: CDR1 SQVTM, CDR2 ANQGSEA. The CDR3 runs 13 residues. The CDR3 DNA follows: TGCAGCGTTGCCCCCTCGGGCTCCTACGAGCAGTACTTC. Its translation is CSVAPSGSYEQYF.

The rearrangement joins TRBV11-2 to TRBJ2-7; D gene unclear. Germline V gene sequence: CDR1 SGHAT, CDR2 FQNNGV. CDR3 size: 11 residues. The V and J ends lost 5 bases and 7 bases respectively, with 9 bases between them. The CDR3 coding sequence is TGTGCCAGCAGCAGCGCCGGGGAGCAGTACTTC. Translated: CASSSAGEQYF.

The CDR3 spells CASSPLSSVEAFF. CDR3 coding DNA: TGTGCCAGCTCACCATTGTCTTCAGTTGAAGCTTTCTTT. The chain recombines TRBV18 with TRBJ1-1, with unresolved D. CDR1 and CDR2 (germline): KGHSH, LQKENI. There are 13 residues in the CDR3. With 2 bases removed from V and 7 bases from J, the gap between germline ends came to 11 bases.

The genes are TRBV27 and TRBJ2-7; maybe TRBD2 (6 bases). V dropped 2 bases and J dropped 2 bases, with 22 bases sitting between them. The CDR3 runs 18 residues. Germline V lookup: CDR1 MNHEY, CDR2 SMNVEV (reference sequence). DNA of the CDR3: TGTGCCAGCAGTTTAAAGGCTAGCGAGCCTCTTAAAACCTACGAGCAGTACTTC. Protein sequence: CASSLKASEPLKTYEQYF.